Presented here are 32 T cell receptor beta chains from one specimen sequenced in a study of cytomegalovirus exposure and HLA in healthy donors. Clones were sequenced by immunoSEQ multiplex PCR, and TCRdb holds only the in-frame ones, with some missing. The sample has about 82,000 clones; 85% to 95% are singletons. The sequenced material came from PBMCs. These receptors originate from a man younger than 35 in good health and CMV-seronegative.

CDR3 in amino acids: CAWSRLAATYEQYF. For the CDR3, the DNA is TGTGCCTGGAGTCGACTAGCGGCGACATACGAGCAGTACTTC. The J gene is TRBJ2-7, the V gene TRBV30; 9 bases line up with TRBD2. CDR1 and CDR2 (germline): GTSNPN, SVGIG (reference sequence). CDR3 length equals 14 residues. The V segment lost 2 bases and the J segment 4 bases; nucleotides outside the gene matches: 6.

This clone showed up many times. The rearrangement joins TRBV15 to TRBJ2-7; 9 bases match TRBD1. This CDR3 is 16 amino acids long. V trimming: 5 bases; J trimming: 1 base; junction bases outside the gene matches: 9. CDR1 is LNHNV, CDR2 YYDKDF, per germline (reference sequence). This CDR3 is CATSAGDRDGSYEQYF. CDR3 in DNA: TGTGCCACCAGCGCGGGGGACAGGGATGGGTCCTACGAGCAGTACTTC. Full variable domain (missing parts from reference TRBV15 and TRBJ2-7): DAMVIQNPRYQVTQFGKPVTLSCSQTLNHNVMYWYQQKSSQAPKLLFHYYDKDFNNEADTPDNFQSRRPNTSFCFLDIRSPGLGDTAMYLCATSAGDRDGSYEQYFGPGTRLTVT.

This clone was observed a single time. The V call is TRBV7-9, the J call TRBJ2-7; D possibly corresponds to TRBD1 (5 bases). V was trimmed by 3 bases and J by 1 base, leaving 13 bases between them. This CDR3 comprises 15 residues. Germline values: CDR1 SEHNR, CDR2 FQNEAQ (reference sequence). The CDR3 loop is CASSFQGLSSYEQYF. The CDR3 DNA is TGTGCCAGCAGCTTTCAGGGCCTCTCGTCCTACGAGCAGTACTTC.

The CDR3 region is CATHSSGTIYEQYF. In DNA form, the CDR3 reads TGTGCCACTCACTCTAGCGGGACCATCTACGAGCAGTACTTC. This sequence joins TRBV6-1 and TRBJ2-7; 9 positions agree with TRBD2. The germline V gene has CDR1 MNHNS and CDR2 SASEGT. The J segment lost 3 bases and the V segment lost 10 bases, leaving 10 bases of the junction unmatched. The CDR3 is 14 amino acids.

This clone has only one observation. This rearrangement joins TRBV30 to TRBJ2-7; a weak D match, TRBD2 (7 bases). The CDR3 contains 14 residues. V was pared by 5 bases and J by 2 bases, with 16 bases between. Germline CDR1 is GTSNPN and CDR2 is SVGIG (reference sequence). CDR3 in amino acids: CAWETGGLAYEQYF. In DNA, the CDR3 is TGTGCCTGGGAGACGGGGGGCCTGGCCTACGAGCAGTACTTC.

This rearrangement joins TRBV18 to TRBJ1-4; 7 nucleotides match TRBD1. The CDR3 length is 11 residues. From germline, CDR1 is KGHSH and CDR2 LQKENI. V shed 5 bases and J 14 bases; nucleotides not matched to a gene: 5. This CDR3 is CASSGQTGLFF. CDR3 coding DNA: TGTGCCAGCTCAGGACAGACAGGGCTGTTTTTT.

This chain links TRBV25-1 with TRBJ2-7, with D possibly matching TRBD1 (6 bases). Germline V CDR1 and CDR2: MGHDK, SYGVNS. Trimming removed 7 bases at V and 4 bases at J, with 14 bases between. The CDR3 loop spans 13 amino acids. DNA of the CDR3: TGTGCCAGCACCAGGACAGACCAATACGAGCAGTACTTC. This codes for CASTRTDQYEQYF.

The chain recombines TRBV7-9 with TRBJ1-2; D gene uncertain. The CDR3 is 12 residues long. Germline V gives CDR1 SEHNR, CDR2 FQNEAQ (reference sequence). V lost 3 bases and J 3 bases, leaving 5 bases between the germline ends. The chain's CDR3 is CASSLSDYGYTF. CDR3 bases: TGTGCCAGCAGCTTGAGCGACTATGGCTACACCTTC.

The J gene is TRBJ2-5, the V gene TRBV5-5; TRBD2 might be the D (7 bases). Germline loops: CDR1 SGHKS, CDR2 YYEKEE (reference sequence). Trimming removed 4 bases from V and 5 bases from J, with 21 bases in between. CDR3 length equals 16 residues. As DNA, the CDR3 is TGTGCCAGCAGCCCCGTTGGAGGGGGGGCCGGGGAGACCCAGTACTTC. As protein: CASSPVGGGAGETQYF.

This chain joins TRBV6-5 and TRBJ1-1, with a tentative D call TRBD1 (5 bases). CDR3 size: 14 residues. Germline V CDR1 and CDR2: MNHEY, SVGAGI. V lost 6 bases to trimming and J lost 2 bases, with 13 bases between them. The CDR3 nucleotides read TGTGCCAGCAGACAAGGAGGGGCTAACACTGAAGCTTTCTTT. It codes for CASRQGGANTEAFF.

The chain combines TRBV15 with TRBJ2-5, with D maybe TRBD2 (5 bases). Germline assignment: CDR1 LNHNV and CDR2 YYDKDF (reference sequence). The CDR3 loop spans 15 amino acids. V was clipped by 2 bases and J by 0 bases, with 10 bases between them. The CDR3 spells CATSRRTWYQETQYF. The CDR3 nucleotides are TGTGCCACCAGCAGACGGACTTGGTACCAAGAGACCCAGTACTTC. The variable domain in full, completed from reference TRBV15 and TRBJ2-5, reads DAMVIQNPRYQVTQFGKPVTLSCSQTLNHNVMYWYQQKSSQAPKLLFHYYDKDFNNEADTPDNFQSRRPNTSFCFLDIRSPGLGDTAMYLCATSRRTWYQETQYFGPGTRLLVL.

V is TRBV30 and J is TRBJ1-1; no reliable D call. Trimming left V 7 bases short and J 0 bases short, with 6 bases between. CDR3 length: 11 residues. CDR1 and CDR2 (germline): GTSNPN, SVGIG (reference sequence). DNA for the CDR3: TGTGCCTACACCATGAACACTGAAGCTTTCTTT. Translated, it gives CAYTMNTEAFF.

This CDR3 reads CASDLTDTQYF. CDR3 bases: TGTGCCAGCGACTTAACAGATACGCAGTATTTT. This sequence joins TRBV7-2 and TRBJ2-3; D is undetermined. With 8 bases removed from V and 3 bases from J, the gap between germline ends came to 6 bases. Germline V gene sequence: CDR1 SGHTA, CDR2 FQGNSA. The CDR3 consists of 11 residues.

The chain joins TRBV13 to TRBJ2-4; 8 nucleotides match TRBD1. The germline V gene has CDR1 PRHDT and CDR2 FYEKMQ (reference sequence). CDR3 length: 16 amino acids. V gave up 5 bases and J gave up 2 bases; unmatched junction bases: 8. The DNA of the CDR3 is TGTGCCAGCAGCCTCGCGCAGGGGGCATCCAAAAACATTCAGTACTTC. It encodes CASSLAQGASKNIQYF.

V usage is TRBV30 and J usage is TRBJ2-1; no clear D gene. Looked up from germline, CDR1 is GTSNPN and CDR2 is SVGIG (reference sequence). This CDR3 spans 10 amino acids. V dropped 5 bases and J dropped 9 bases, with 8 bases sitting between them. The CDR3 nucleotides read TGTGCCTGGGGCGACTTTGAGCAGTTCTTC. It codes for CAWGDFEQFF.

The chain is built from TRBV18 and TRBJ2-5; D is unresolved. V lost 2 bases, J lost 0 bases, and 13 bases lay in between. Looked up from germline, CDR1 is KGHSH and CDR2 is LQKENI. The CDR3 has 16 amino acids. The CDR3 DNA sequence: TGTGCCAGCTCACCAGTCCCCGCAGGTCACCAAGAGACCCAGTACTTC. Translation: CASSPVPAGHQETQYF.

The chain links TRBV2 to TRBJ1-4; D perhaps matches TRBD1 (6 bases). V lost 4 bases to trimming and J lost 5 bases, with 14 bases between them. Germline-derived CDR1 and CDR2 are SNHLY and FYNNEI. This CDR3 contains 15 residues. The CDR3 spells CASSVEGGSNEKLFF. For the CDR3, the DNA is TGTGCCAGCAGTGTAGAAGGGGGTTCCAATGAAAAACTGTTTTTT.

The J gene is TRBJ1-1, the V gene TRBV5-1; 7 nucleotides match TRBD1. Germline V gene lookup returns CDR1 SGHRS and CDR2 YFSETQ. The CDR3 is 15 amino acids. Trimming at V came to 2 bases and at J to 1 base, leaving 5 bases not matched to a gene. The CDR3 nucleotides read TGCGCCAGCAGCTTAAGGGGGCGCGGGAACACTGAAGCTTTCTTT. Protein product: CASSLRGRGNTEAFF. The full variable domain, its missing parts supplied by reference TRBV5-1 and TRBJ1-1, is KAGVTQTPRYLIKTRGQQVTLSCSPISGHRSVSWYQQTPGQGLQFLFEYFSETQRNKGNFPGRFSGRQFSNSRSEMNVSTLELGDSALYLCASSLRGRGNTEAFFGQGTRLTVV.

This chain uses TRBV11-2 with TRBJ2-5, with D unresolved. V shed 5 bases and J shed 6 bases, with 19 bases lying between them. CDR3 size: 15 residues. The germline CDR1 and CDR2 sequences are SGHAT and FQNNGV. The CDR3 protein is CASSRPYHLGQTQYF. DNA of the CDR3: TGTGCCAGCAGCCGACCATACCACCTTGGGCAGACCCAGTACTTC.

This chain uses TRBV19 with TRBJ2-7; the match to TRBD1 covers 7 bases. Germline CDR1 is LNHDA and CDR2 is SQIVND (reference sequence). V lost 5 bases and J lost 2; bases outside the gene matches: 3. The CDR3 runs 13 residues. In DNA, the CDR3 is TGTGCCAGTAGTGGGACAGCGACCTACGAGCAGTACTTC. It codes for CASSGTATYEQYF. Supplemented by reference TRBV19 and TRBJ2-7, the full variable domain reads DGGITQSPKYLFRKEGQNVTLSCEQNLNHDAMYWYRQDPGQGLRLIYYSQIVNDFQKGDIAEGYSVSREKKESFPLTVTSAQKNPTAFYLCASSGTATYEQYFGPGTRLTVT.

This chain connects TRBV5-1 to TRBJ2-2, with no clear D. The CDR3 is 13 residues long. From germline, CDR1 is SGHRS and CDR2 YFSETQ. V was cut by 3 bases and J by 2 bases, with 5 bases left in between. Here the CDR3 reads CASSSSNTGELFF. CDR3 coding DNA: TGCGCCAGCAGCTCCTCTAACACCGGGGAGCTGTTTTTT.

The gene calls are TRBV27 and TRBJ2-3; possibly TRBD2 for D (5 bases). Germline lookup yields CDR1 MNHEY and CDR2 SMNVEV (reference sequence). V lost 1 base and J lost 0, with 14 bases in between. The CDR3 covers 17 residues. CDR3 protein: CASSLFSGTASTDTQYF. The DNA of the CDR3 is TGTGCCAGCAGTTTATTCAGCGGTACAGCGAGCACAGATACGCAGTATTTT.

This chain links TRBV27 with TRBJ1-1, with D perhaps matching TRBD1 (5 bases). This CDR3 is 12 amino acids long. Per germline, CDR1 MNHEY and CDR2 SMNVEV (reference sequence). The germline V and J ends were trimmed by 9 bases and 7 bases, with 15 bases remaining between them. The chain's CDR3 is CASSRQGNEAFF. Here the CDR3 DNA reads TGTGCCAGTTCCCGCCAGGGCAATGAAGCTTTCTTT.

The gene calls are TRBV11-2 and TRBJ2-2, with 7 bases aligning to TRBD2. This CDR3 has 17 residues. Germline V gene sequence: CDR1 SGHAT, CDR2 FQNNGV. The trim removed 4 bases at V and 3 bases at J, leaving 11 bases unmatched. CDR3 in amino acids: CASSSALQRGDTGELFF. CDR3 sequence (DNA): TGTGCCAGCAGCTCAGCGCTCCAGCGGGGAGACACCGGGGAGCTGTTTTTT. The entire variable domain, with the rest obtained from reference TRBV11-2 and TRBJ2-2, is as follows: EAGVAQSPRYKIIEKRQSVAFWCNPISGHATLYWYQQILGQGPKLLIQFQNNGVVDDSQLPKDRFSAERLKGVDSTLKIQPAKLEDSAVYLCASSSALQRGDTGELFFGEGSRLTVL.

This chain joins TRBV21-1 and TRBJ2-7; the table's D call of TRBD1 was not tested on the DNA. TRBV21-1 is listed as a pseudogene. The CDR3 contains 14 residues. The CDR3 is CASRGTGDLYEQYF. The CDR3 DNA follows: TGTGCCAGCAGGGGAACAGGAGACCTTTACGAGCAGTACTTC.

The chain couples TRBV6-5 to TRBJ2-3; 7 bases are a match to TRBD2. This CDR3 is built from 15 residues. V lost 0 bases to trimming and J lost 7 bases; unmatched junction nucleotides: 7. Germline assignment: CDR1 MNHEY and CDR2 SVGAGI. CDR3 sequence: CASSYSGGRGNTQYF. CDR3 nucleotide sequence: TGTGCCAGCAGTTACTCTGGCGGGAGAGGTAATACGCAGTATTTT.

This chain uses TRBV6-1 with TRBJ1-2; a weak D match, TRBD1 (6 bases). Germline-derived CDR1 and CDR2 are MNHNS and SASEGT. V lost 3 bases and J lost 4, with 9 bases in between. The CDR3 sequence is 13 residues long. The CDR3 DNA is TGTGCCAGCAGTGATGGCAGGGGCTATGGCTACACCTTC. It specifies CASSDGRGYGYTF.

J is TRBJ2-3 and V is TRBV27, with 11 nucleotides matching TRBD2. Losses at the gene ends were 8 bases for V and 5 bases for J; bases not matched to a gene: 9. CDR1 MNHEY and CDR2 SMNVEV come from the germline V gene (reference sequence). The CDR3 extends over 15 amino acids. CDR3 in amino acids: CASRSAGLAGDTQYF. As DNA, the CDR3 is TGTGCCAGCCGGTCGGCAGGACTAGCGGGAGATACGCAGTATTTT.

The chain combines TRBV7-3 with TRBJ2-1; 10 nucleotides match TRBD2. Trimming at V came to 5 bases and at J to 0 bases, leaving 1 base not matched to a gene. The germline V gene has CDR1 SGHTA and CDR2 FQGTGA. The CDR3 totals 15 residues. This chain's CDR3 is CASSPSGSSYNEQFF. CDR3 in DNA: TGTGCCAGCAGCCCTAGCGGGAGCTCCTACAATGAGCAGTTCTTC.

The chain combines TRBV28 with TRBJ2-7; D is undetermined. The CDR3 is 12 residues long. CDR1 and CDR2 (germline): MDHEN, SYDVKM. With 3 bases removed from V and 4 bases from J, the gap between germline ends came to 7 bases. This chain's CDR3 is CASSFSVYEQYF. DNA of the CDR3: TGTGCCAGCAGTTTCAGCGTTTACGAGCAGTACTTC. The full variable domain, rest sourced from reference TRBV28 and TRBJ2-7, is DVKVTQSSRYLVKRTGEKVFLECVQDMDHENMFWYRQDPGLGLRLIYFSYDVKMKEKGDIPEGYSVSREKKERFSLILESASTNQTSMYLCASSFSVYEQYFGPGTRLTVT.

The chain uses TRBV4-1 and TRBJ2-4, with D possibly matching TRBD1 (6 bases). The CDR3 extends over 13 amino acids. V lost 2 bases and J 7 bases, leaving 9 bases between the germline ends. Germline V gene data show CDR1 as MGHRA and CDR2 as YSYEKL. The CDR3 DNA sequence: TGCGCCAGCAGCCAAACAGGGTTGAACATTCAGTACTTC. Its protein product is CASSQTGLNIQYF.

The chain joins TRBV11-3 to TRBJ2-2; 9 positions match TRBD2. The V segment lost 2 bases and the J segment 6 bases; nucleotides outside the gene matches: 13. The CDR3 covers 18 residues. Germline-derived CDR1 and CDR2 are SGHNT and YENEEA. The chain's CDR3 is CASSLLGREGQAAGELFF. The CDR3 region has the DNA TGTGCCAGCAGCTTATTAGGGCGGGAGGGCCAGGCGGCCGGGGAGCTGTTTTTT.